This TCR beta chain was identified in a study of T-cell reconstitution after alpha-beta-depleted transplantation in children. Study-wide points: Several hundred rapidly expanded clones from non-depleted graft cells reportedly supplied alpha-beta T cells about two months post-transplant. Surviving recipient T cells and thymic progenitors produced the high day-60 TCRbeta diversity seen in some patients. T-cell numbers and diversity, one year after transplant, stemmed largely from T cells that were newly produced.

Germline V lookup: CDR1 MNHEY, CDR2 SVGAGI. This CDR3 has 16 amino acids. V lost 7 bases to trimming and J lost 4 bases, with 20 bases between them. Molecular barcoding with unique molecular identifiers was used for the TCRbeta library. Via MiXCR, TCRdb re-called the PCR reads, giving one row per CDR3 protein. The data contain about 250,000 distinct CDR3 sequences, 20% to 30% of them seen just once; the ten biggest clones take up about 5%. This clonotype was seen at least ten times. Its cognate antigen is unknown. The chain employs TRBV6-5 and TRBJ2-1; D possibly matches TRBD1 or TRBD2 (5 bases each). Source: PBMCs, mostly from graft donor cells, taken 360 days after TCRalphabeta/CD19-depleted stem cell transplant. This clonotype was sampled from a female patient between 2 and 15 years old who had a stem cell transplant for congenital amegakaryocytic thrombocytopenia, so the T cells may come from the graft donor. The CDR3 bases are TGTGCCAGCAAATTCCCTAAAACGGGGCTATACAATGAGCAGTTCTTC. Translated: CASKFPKTGLYNEQFF.